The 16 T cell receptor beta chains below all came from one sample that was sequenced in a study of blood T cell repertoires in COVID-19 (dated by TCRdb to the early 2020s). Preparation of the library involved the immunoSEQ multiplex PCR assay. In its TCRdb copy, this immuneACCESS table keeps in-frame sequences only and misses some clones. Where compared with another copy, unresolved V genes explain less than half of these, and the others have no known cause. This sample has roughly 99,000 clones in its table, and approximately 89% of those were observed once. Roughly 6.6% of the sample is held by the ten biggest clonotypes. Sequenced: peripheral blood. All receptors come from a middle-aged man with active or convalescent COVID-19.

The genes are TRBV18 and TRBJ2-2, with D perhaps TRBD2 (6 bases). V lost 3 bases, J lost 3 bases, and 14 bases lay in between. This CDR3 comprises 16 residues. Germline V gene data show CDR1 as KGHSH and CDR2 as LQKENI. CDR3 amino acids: CASSPNFREYTGELFF. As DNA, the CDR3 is TGTGCCAGCTCACCTAACTTCCGGGAGTACACCGGGGAGCTGTTTTTT.

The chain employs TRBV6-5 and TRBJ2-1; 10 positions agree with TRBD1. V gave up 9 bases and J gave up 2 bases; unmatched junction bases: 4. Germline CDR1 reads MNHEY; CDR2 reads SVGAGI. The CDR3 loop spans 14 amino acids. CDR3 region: CASAGTGAYNEQFF. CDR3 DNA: TGTGCCAGTGCCGGGACAGGGGCCTACAATGAGCAGTTCTTC.

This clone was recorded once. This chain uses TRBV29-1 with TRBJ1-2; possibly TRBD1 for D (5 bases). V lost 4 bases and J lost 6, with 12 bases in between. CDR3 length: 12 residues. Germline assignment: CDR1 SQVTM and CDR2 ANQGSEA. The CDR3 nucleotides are TGCAGCGTTGGGCGGGACTTAAATGGCTACACCTTC. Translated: CSVGRDLNGYTF.

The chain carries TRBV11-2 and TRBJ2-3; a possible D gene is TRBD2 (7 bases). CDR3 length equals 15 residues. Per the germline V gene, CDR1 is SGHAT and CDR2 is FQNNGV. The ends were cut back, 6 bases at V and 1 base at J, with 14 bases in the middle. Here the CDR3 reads CASRIWGGRTDTQYF. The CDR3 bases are TGTGCCAGCAGAATCTGGGGGGGGCGCACAGATACGCAGTATTTT.

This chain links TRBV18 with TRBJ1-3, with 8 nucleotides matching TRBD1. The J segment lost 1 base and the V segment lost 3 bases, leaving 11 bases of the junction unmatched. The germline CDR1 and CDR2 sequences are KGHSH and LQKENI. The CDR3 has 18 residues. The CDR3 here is CASSPDRQGRFSGNTIYF. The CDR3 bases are TGTGCCAGCTCACCTGACCGACAGGGGAGATTTTCTGGAAACACCATATATTTT.

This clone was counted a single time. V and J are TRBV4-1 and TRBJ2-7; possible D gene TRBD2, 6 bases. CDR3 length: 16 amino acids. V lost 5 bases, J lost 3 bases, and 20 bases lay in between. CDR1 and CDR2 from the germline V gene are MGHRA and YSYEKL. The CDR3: CASSGRRDPGNYEQYF. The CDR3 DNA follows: TGCGCCAGCAGCGGCCGGCGGGACCCTGGAAACTACGAGCAGTACTTC.

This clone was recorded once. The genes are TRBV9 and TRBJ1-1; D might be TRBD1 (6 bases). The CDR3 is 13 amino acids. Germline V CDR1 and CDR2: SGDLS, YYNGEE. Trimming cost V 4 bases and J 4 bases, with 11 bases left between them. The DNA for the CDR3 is TGTGCCAGCAGCCAAACAGGGAGCACTGAAGCTTTCTTT. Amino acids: CASSQTGSTEAFF.

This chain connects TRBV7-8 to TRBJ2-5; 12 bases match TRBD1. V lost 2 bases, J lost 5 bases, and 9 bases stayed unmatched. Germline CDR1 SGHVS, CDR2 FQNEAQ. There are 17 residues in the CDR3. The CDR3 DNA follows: TGTGCCAGCAGCTTAAGGCGTTGGGACAGGGGGCGGGAGACCCAGTACTTC. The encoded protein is CASSLRRWDRGRETQYF.

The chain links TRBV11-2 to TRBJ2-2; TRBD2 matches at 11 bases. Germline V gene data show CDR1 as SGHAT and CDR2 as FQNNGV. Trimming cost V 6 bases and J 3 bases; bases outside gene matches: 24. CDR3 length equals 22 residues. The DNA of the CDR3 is TGTGCCAGCAGTTCCTCAGTCTGGGGTGCGGCTAGCGGGAGGAGGGACACCGGGGAGCTGTTTTTT. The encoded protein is CASSSSVWGAASGRRDTGELFF.

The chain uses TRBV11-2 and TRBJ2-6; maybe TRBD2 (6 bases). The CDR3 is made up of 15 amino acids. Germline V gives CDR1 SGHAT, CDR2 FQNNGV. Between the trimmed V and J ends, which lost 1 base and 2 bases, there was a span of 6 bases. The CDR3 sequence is CASSLGGAGANVLTF. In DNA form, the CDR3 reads TGTGCCAGCAGCTTAGGGGGGGCTGGGGCCAACGTCCTGACTTTC.

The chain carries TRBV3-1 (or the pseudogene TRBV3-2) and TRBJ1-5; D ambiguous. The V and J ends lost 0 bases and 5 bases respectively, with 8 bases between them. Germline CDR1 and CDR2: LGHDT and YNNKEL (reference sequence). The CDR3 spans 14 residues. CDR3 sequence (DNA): TGTGCCAGCAGCCAAGATCTGGCCCATCAGCCCCAGCATTTT. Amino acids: CASSQDLAHQPQHF.

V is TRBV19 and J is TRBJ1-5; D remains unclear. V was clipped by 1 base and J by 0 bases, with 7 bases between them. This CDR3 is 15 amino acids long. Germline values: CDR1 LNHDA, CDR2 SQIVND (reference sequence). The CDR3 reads CASSIVANSNQPQHF. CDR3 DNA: TGTGCCAGTAGTATAGTGGCAAATAGCAATCAGCCCCAGCATTTT.

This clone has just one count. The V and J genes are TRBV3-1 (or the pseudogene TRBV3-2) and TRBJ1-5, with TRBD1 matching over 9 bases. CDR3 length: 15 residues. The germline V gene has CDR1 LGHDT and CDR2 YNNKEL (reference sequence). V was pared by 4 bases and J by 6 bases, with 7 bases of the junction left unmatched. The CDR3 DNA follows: TGTGCCAGCAGCCCTCAGACAGGGGGGTTTCAGCCCCAGCATTTT. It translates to CASSPQTGGFQPQHF.

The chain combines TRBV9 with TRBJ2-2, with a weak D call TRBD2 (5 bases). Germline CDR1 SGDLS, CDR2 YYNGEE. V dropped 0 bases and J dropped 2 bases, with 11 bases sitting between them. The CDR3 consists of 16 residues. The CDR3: CASSVGGLPNTGELFF. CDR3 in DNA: TGTGCCAGCAGCGTAGGAGGGCTGCCCAACACCGGGGAGCTGTTTTTT.

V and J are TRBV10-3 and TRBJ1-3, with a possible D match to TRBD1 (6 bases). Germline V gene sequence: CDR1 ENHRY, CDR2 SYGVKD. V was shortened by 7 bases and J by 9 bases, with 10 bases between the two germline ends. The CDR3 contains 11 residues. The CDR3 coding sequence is TGTGCCATCATAGGGACACTCACCATATATTTT. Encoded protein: CAIIGTLTIYF.

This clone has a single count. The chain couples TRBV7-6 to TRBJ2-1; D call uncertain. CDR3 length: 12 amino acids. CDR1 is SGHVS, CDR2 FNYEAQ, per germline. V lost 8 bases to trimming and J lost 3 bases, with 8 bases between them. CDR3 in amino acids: CASLSFYNEQFF. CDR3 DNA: TGTGCCAGCTTGAGCTTCTACAATGAGCAGTTCTTC.